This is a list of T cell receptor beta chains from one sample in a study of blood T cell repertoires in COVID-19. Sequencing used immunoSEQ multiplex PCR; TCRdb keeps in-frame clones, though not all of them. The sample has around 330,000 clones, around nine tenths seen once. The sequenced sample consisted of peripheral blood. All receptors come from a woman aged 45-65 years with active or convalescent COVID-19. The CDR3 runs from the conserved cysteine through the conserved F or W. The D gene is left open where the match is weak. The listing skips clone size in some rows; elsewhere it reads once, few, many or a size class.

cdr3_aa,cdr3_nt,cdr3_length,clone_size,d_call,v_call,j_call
CASSFGEAGDTQYF,TGTGCCAGCAGCTTCGGGGAGGCGGGGGATACGCAGTATTTT,14,.,.,TRBV7-9,TRBJ2-3
CASSFLGARNNEQFF,TGTGCCAGCAGTTTTTTGGGGGCGCGGAACAATGAGCAGTTCTTC,15,.,.,TRBV27,TRBJ2-1
CASSQRRDTNSPLHF,TGTGCCAGCAGTCAACGCCGGGACACGAATTCACCCCTCCACTTT,15,.,.,TRBV2,TRBJ1-6
CASMGLFNTGELFF,TGTGCCAGCATGGGCCTTTTTAACACCGGGGAGCTGTTTTTT,14,.,.,TRBV6-5,TRBJ2-2
CSVLTGGANGGYTF,TGCAGCGTTCTTACAGGGGGCGCGAACGGAGGCTACACCTTC,14,.,TRBD1,TRBV29-1,TRBJ1-2
CASSNDRDYGYTF,TGTGCCAGCAGTAATGACAGGGACTATGGCTACACCTTC,13,.,TRBD1,TRBV6-6,TRBJ1-2
CASSVLGETQYF,TGTGCCAGCAGTGTTCTAGGAGAGACCCAGTACTTC,12,.,.,TRBV2,TRBJ2-5
CAVSGGFTDTQYF,TGTGCCGTTAGCGGGGGCTTCACAGATACGCAGTATTTT,13,.,TRBD2,TRBV2,TRBJ2-3
CASSVSGMSSYNEQFF,TGTGCCAGCAGCGTAAGCGGGATGAGCTCCTACAATGAGCAGTTCTTC,16,.,TRBD2,TRBV9,TRBJ2-1
CASRERGNTEAFF,TGTGCCAGCAGAGAAAGGGGAAACACTGAAGCTTTCTTT,13,once,.,TRBV2,TRBJ1-1
CASSLGDTRGYTF,TGTGCCAGCAGTTTGGGGGACACTCGTGGCTACACCTTC,13,.,.,TRBV6-2/TRBV6-3,TRBJ1-2
CASREVQGGKSNQPQHF,TGTGCCAGCAGGGAAGTACAGGGAGGGAAAAGCAATCAGCCCCAGCATTTT,17,.,.,TRBV28,TRBJ1-5
CSAIVSGNYGYTF,TGCAGCGCCATTGTGTCCGGGAACTATGGCTACACCTTC,13,.,.,TRBV29-1,TRBJ1-2
CASSQSGRQLIPGAEAFF,TGCGCCAGCAGTCAATCAGGTCGTCAGCTAATACCAGGGGCTGAAGCTTTCTTT,18,.,.,TRBV23-1,TRBJ1-1
CASSLDYLNEQFF,TGTGCCAGCAGCTTGGACTACCTCAATGAGCAGTTCTTC,13,.,.,TRBV7-2,TRBJ2-1
CASTGPQGASGNTIYF,TGTGCCAGTACGGGCCCCCAGGGGGCTTCTGGAAACACCATATATTTT,16,.,TRBD1,TRBV19,TRBJ1-3
CASSRQGASNQPQHF,TGTGCCAGCAGCAGACAGGGGGCAAGCAATCAGCCCCAGCATTTT,15,.,TRBD1,TRBV9,TRBJ1-5
CASVPLATSGRVTQYF,TGTGCCAGCGTCCCCCTTGCGACTAGCGGGAGGGTTACGCAGTATTTT,16,.,TRBD2,TRBV7-9,TRBJ2-3
CASSQDLLAGFSGNTIYF,TGTGCCAGCAGCCAAGATCTTCTGGCAGGGTTCTCTGGAAACACCATATATTTT,18,.,.,TRBV14,TRBJ1-3
CASSYDRNYGYTF,TGTGCCAGCAGTTACGACAGGAACTATGGCTACACCTTC,13,.,.,TRBV6-5,TRBJ1-2
CASTGQGVGNQPQHF,TGTGCCAGCACCGGACAGGGCGTCGGCAATCAGCCCCAGCATTTT,15,.,TRBD1,TRBV2,TRBJ1-5
CASSSGTSGRDEQFF,TGTGCCAGCAGCTCCGGGACTAGCGGGAGAGATGAGCAGTTCTTC,15,.,TRBD2,TRBV5-4,TRBJ2-1
CARPGTPWGKLFF,TGTGCCAGACCCGGGACTCCCTGGGGAAAACTGTTTTTT,13,.,.,TRBV19,TRBJ1-4
CATSRDRVRDLLYGYTF,TGTGCCACCAGCAGAGATCGGGTACGGGACTTACTCTATGGCTACACCTTC,17,.,.,TRBV15,TRBJ1-2
CASSLGTITGTGGNQPQHF,TGTGCCAGCAGCTTAGGTACGATCACCGGGACAGGGGGTAATCAGCCCCAGCATTTT,19,.,TRBD1,TRBV7-8,TRBJ1-5
CASSVAGTGGFYGYTF,TGTGCCAGCAGCGTAGCCGGGACAGGGGGATTCTATGGCTACACCTTC,16,few,TRBD1,TRBV9,TRBJ1-2
CASEKGVEAFF,TGTGCCAGTGAAAAAGGGGTTGAAGCTTTCTTT,11,.,.,TRBV6-6,TRBJ1-1
CAWRATVNQPQHF,TGTGCCTGGAGAGCAACGGTCAATCAGCCCCAGCATTTT,13,.,.,TRBV30,TRBJ1-5
CASSQEVGTAQTGELFF,TGCGCCAGCAGCCAAGAAGTAGGGACAGCTCAAACCGGGGAGCTGTTTTTT,17,.,TRBD1,TRBV4-1,TRBJ2-2
CATSDASGNTEAFF,TGTGCCACCAGTGATGCGTCAGGGAACACTGAAGCTTTCTTT,14,.,.,TRBV24-1,TRBJ1-1
CASSPGTGNYEQYF,TGCGCCAGCAGCCCCGGGACAGGTAACTACGAGCAGTACTTC,14,.,TRBD1,TRBV4-3,TRBJ2-7
CASSEATSSGDTQYF,TGTGCCAGCAGTGAAGCGACTAGCTCGGGGGATACGCAGTATTTT,15,.,TRBD2,TRBV2,TRBJ2-3
CAWSWTGGTGELFF,TGTGCCTGGAGTTGGACAGGGGGAACCGGGGAGCTGTTTTTT,14,.,TRBD1,TRBV30,TRBJ2-2
CASSLGQPNSPLHF,TGTGCCAGCAGTTTAGGGCAGCCGAATTCACCCCTCCACTTT,14,.,.,TRBV28,TRBJ1-6
CASSQGRTGYGYTF,TGTGCCAGCAGCCAAGGACGGACAGGGTATGGCTACACCTTC,14,.,TRBD1,TRBV3-1/TRBV3-2,TRBJ1-2
CATSRDPTNSPLHF,TGTGCCACCAGCAGAGATCCTACTAATTCACCCCTCCACTTT,14,.,.,TRBV15,TRBJ1-6
CASSITGGGYEQYF,TGCGCCAGCAGCATAACAGGGGGAGGCTACGAGCAGTACTTC,14,.,TRBD1,TRBV5-1,TRBJ2-7